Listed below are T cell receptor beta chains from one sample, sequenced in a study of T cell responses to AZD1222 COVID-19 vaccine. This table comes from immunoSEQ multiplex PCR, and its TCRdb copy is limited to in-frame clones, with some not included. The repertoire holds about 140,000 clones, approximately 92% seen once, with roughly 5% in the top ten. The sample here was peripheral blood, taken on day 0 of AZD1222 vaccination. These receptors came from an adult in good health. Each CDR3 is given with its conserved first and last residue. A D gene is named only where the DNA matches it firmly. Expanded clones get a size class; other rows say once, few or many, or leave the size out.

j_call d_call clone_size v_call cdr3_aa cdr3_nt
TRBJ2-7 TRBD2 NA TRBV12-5 CASGLVTPPGLAGGYGTCEQYF TGTGCTAGTGGTTTGGTGACCCCGCCAGGACTAGCGGGAGGATACGGGACCTGCGAGCAGTACTTC
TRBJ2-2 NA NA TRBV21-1 CASIALRTGHTGELFF TGTGCCAGCATCGCCCTTCGGACAGGGCACACCGGGGAGCTGTTTTTT
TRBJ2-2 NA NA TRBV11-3 CASSLDLQTGELFF TGTGCCAGCAGCTTAGATCTACAAACCGGGGAGCTGTTTTTT
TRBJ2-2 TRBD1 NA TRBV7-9 CASSPRTGFNTGELFF TGTGCCAGCAGCCCACGGACAGGGTTCAACACCGGGGAGCTGTTTTTT
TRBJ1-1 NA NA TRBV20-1 CRGDLGTEAFF TGCAGGGGGGATCTGGGCACTGAAGCTTTCTTT
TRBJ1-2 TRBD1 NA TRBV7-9 CASSRTGAITRYTF TGTGCCAGCAGCCGGACAGGGGCGATAACCCGTTACACCTTC
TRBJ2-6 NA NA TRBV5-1 CASSLGALGANVLTF TGCGCCAGCAGCTTGGGGGCGCTAGGGGCCAACGTCCTGACTTTC
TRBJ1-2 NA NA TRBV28 CASSLFQGGYTF TGTGCCAGCAGTTTATTCCAGGGGGGCTACACCTTC
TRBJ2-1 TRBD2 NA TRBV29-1 CSVVGLAASSYNEQFF TGCAGCGTTGTAGGACTAGCCGCGAGCTCCTACAATGAGCAGTTCTTC
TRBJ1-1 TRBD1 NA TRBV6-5 CASSRDRNTEAFF TGTGCCAGCAGTCGGGACAGGAACACTGAAGCTTTCTTT
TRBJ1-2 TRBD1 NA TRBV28 CASSLTGAPRGYTF TGTGCCAGCAGTTTAACAGGGGCCCCACGTGGCTACACCTTC
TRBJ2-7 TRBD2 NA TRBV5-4 CASSLGKREWGQYF TGTGCCAGCAGCTTGGGAAAGCGGGAGTGGGGACAGTACTTC
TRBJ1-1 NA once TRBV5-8 CASSLGYRDTEAFF TGTGCCAGCAGCTTGGGATACAGGGACACTGAAGCTTTCTTT
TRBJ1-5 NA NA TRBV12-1 CASRGGAQPQHF TGTGCCAGCAGGGGGGGGGCCCAGCCCCAGCATTTT
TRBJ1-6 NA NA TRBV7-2 CASAPYNSPLHF TGTGCCAGTGCACCCTATAATTCACCCCTCCACTTT
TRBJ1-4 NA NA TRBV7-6 CASSHRDIRATNEKLFF TGTGCCAGCAGCCACCGGGACATTCGTGCAACTAATGAAAAACTGTTTTTT
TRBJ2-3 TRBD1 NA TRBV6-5 CASSYSRQGQDTQYF TGTGCCAGCAGTTACTCGAGACAGGGACAAGATACGCAGTATTTT
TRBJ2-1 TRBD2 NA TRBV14 CASSQPGLAQSPFYNEQFF TGTGCCAGCAGCCAACCCGGACTAGCCCAGAGCCCGTTCTACAATGAGCAGTTCTTC
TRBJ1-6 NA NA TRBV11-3 CASSSSSDNSPLHF TGTGCCAGCAGCTCCTCATCTGATAATTCACCCCTCCACTTT
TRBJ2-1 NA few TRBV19 CASSIVRKAYNEQFF TGTGCCAGTAGTATAGTTCGGAAGGCCTACAATGAGCAGTTCTTC
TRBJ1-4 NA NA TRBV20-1 CSASRAGATNEKLFF TGCAGTGCTAGTAGGGCAGGTGCAACTAATGAAAAACTGTTTTTT
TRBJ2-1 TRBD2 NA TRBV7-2 CASSSLAGGVSYNEQFF TGTGCCAGCAGCTCTCTAGCGGGGGGCGTCTCCTACAATGAGCAGTTCTTC
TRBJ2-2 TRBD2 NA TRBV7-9 CASSLYTAGAGELFF TGTGCCAGCAGCTTATATACAGCGGGAGCCGGGGAGCTGTTTTTT
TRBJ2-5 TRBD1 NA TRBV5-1 CASSLIGTGGLETQYF TGCGCCAGCAGCTTGATAGGGACAGGGGGTTTGGAGACCCAGTACTTC
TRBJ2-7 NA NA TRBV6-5 CASRAGDRFYEQYF TGTGCCAGCAGAGCAGGGGATCGGTTCTACGAGCAGTACTTC
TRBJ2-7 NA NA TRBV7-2 CASSLAGQYEQYF TGTGCCAGCAGCTTAGCCGGGCAGTACGAGCAGTACTTC
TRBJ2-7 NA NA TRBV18 CASSPGKGYYYEQYF TGTGCCAGCTCACCCGGTAAGGGTTACTACTACGAGCAGTACTTC
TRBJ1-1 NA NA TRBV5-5 CASSSTAHGTNTEAFF TGTGCCAGCAGCTCAACAGCTCACGGGACGAACACTGAAGCTTTCTTT
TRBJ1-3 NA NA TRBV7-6 CASSLTVLPGNTIYF TGTGCCAGCAGCCTGACAGTTCTCCCTGGAAACACCATATATTTT
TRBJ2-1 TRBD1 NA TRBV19 CASSFLGTGGGDEQFF TGTGCCAGTAGCTTCCTGGGGACAGGGGGAGGAGATGAGCAGTTCTTC
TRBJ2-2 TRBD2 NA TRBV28 CASSLGLAGDTGELFF TGTGCCAGCAGTTTAGGACTAGCGGGGGATACCGGGGAGCTGTTTTTT
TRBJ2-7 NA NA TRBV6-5 CASTRLANEQYF TGTGCCAGCACTCGGCTGGCTAACGAGCAGTACTTC
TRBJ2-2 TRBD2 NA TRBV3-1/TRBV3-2 CASSQVEGRGAKNTGELFF TGTGCCAGCAGCCAAGTCGAAGGGAGGGGAGCGAAGAACACCGGGGAGCTGTTTTTT
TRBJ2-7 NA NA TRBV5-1 CASSTLSDYEQYF TGCGCCAGCAGTACCCTCTCGGACTACGAGCAGTACTTC
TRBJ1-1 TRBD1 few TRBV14 CASDRGTNTEAFF TGTGCCAGCGACAGGGGGACGAACACTGAAGCTTTCTTT